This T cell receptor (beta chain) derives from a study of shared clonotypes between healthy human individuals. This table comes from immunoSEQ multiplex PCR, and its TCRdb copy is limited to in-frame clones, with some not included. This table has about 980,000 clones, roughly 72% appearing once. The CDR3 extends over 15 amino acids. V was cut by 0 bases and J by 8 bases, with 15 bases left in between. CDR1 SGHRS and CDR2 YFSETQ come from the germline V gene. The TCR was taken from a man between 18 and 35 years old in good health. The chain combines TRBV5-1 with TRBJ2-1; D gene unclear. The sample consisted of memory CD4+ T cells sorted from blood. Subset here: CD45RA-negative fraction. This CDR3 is CASSLASNGRDEQFF. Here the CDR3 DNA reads TGCGCCAGCAGCTTGGCCTCTAACGGAAGGGATGAGCAGTTCTTC.